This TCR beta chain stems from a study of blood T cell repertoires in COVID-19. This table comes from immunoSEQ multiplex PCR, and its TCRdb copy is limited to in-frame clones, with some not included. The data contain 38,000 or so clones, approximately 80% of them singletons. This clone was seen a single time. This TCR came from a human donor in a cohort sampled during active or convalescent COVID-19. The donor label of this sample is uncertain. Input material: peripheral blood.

CDR3 DNA sequence: TGTGCCAGCAGCTCGCAACGGACTAGCGGGAGCAGTTTGAATGAGCAGTTCTTC. Protein: CASSSQRTSGSSLNEQFF. The gene calls are TRBV5-8 and TRBJ2-1, with 13 bases identical to TRBD2. Germline assignment: CDR1 SGHTS and CDR2 YDEGEE. The CDR3 sequence is 18 residues long. V was clipped by 3 bases and J by 7 bases; unmatched bases: 13. The variable domain in full, completed from reference TRBV5-8 and TRBJ2-1, reads EAGVTQSPTHLIKTRGQQATLRCSPISGHTSVYWYQQALGLGLQFLLWYDEGEERNRGNFPPRFSGRQFPNYSSELNVNALELEDSALYLCASSSQRTSGSSLNEQFFGPGTRLTVL.